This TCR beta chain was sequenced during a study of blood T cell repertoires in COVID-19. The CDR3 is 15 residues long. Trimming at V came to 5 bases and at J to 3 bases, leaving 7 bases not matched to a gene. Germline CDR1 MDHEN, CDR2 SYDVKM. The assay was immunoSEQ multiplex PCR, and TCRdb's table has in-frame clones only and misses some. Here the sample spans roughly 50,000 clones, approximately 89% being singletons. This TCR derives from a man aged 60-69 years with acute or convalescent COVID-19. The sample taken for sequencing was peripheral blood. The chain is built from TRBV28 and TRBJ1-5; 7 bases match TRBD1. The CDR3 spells CASSHTTGNNQPQHF. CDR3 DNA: TGTGCCAGCAGTCATACGACAGGGAACAATCAGCCCCAGCATTTT.